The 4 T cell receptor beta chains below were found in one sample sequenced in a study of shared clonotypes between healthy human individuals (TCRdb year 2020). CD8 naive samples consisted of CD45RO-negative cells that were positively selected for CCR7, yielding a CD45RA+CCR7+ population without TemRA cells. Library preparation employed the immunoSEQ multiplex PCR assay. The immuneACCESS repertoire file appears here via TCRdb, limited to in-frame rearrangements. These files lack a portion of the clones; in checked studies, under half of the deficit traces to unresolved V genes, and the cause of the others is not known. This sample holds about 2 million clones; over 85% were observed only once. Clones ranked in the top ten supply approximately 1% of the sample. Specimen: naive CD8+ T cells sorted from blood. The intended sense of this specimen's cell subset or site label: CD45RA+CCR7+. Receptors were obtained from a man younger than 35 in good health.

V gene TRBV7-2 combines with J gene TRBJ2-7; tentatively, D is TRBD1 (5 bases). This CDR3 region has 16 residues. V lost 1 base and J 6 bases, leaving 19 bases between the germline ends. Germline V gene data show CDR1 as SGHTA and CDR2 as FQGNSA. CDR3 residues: CASSLVPLARESEQYF. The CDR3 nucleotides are TGTGCCAGCAGCTTAGTTCCGTTGGCCAGGGAATCCGAGCAGTACTTC.

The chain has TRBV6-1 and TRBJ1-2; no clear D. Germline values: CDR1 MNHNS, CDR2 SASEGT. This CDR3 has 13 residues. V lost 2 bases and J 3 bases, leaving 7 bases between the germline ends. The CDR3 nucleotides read TGTGCCAGCAGTGAATGGGCGGACTATGGCTACACCTTC. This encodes CASSEWADYGYTF.

The CDR3 DNA sequence: TGTGCCAGCAGCTTATTACCCGGACAGCAGTATGGCTACACCTTC. Protein: CASSLLPGQQYGYTF. J is TRBJ1-2 and V is TRBV7-9, with D perhaps matching TRBD1 (6 bases). The CDR3 spans 15 residues. CDR1 and CDR2 from the germline V gene are SEHNR and FQNEAQ (reference sequence). Deletions cut 2 bases from V and 5 bases from J, with 15 bases between.

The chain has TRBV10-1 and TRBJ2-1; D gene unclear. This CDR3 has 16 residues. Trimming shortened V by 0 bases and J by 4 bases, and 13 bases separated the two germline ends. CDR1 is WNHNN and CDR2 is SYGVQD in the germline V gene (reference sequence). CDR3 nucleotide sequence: TGCGCCAGCAGTGAGTCCACCGACGTGACTTACAATGAGCAGTTCTTC. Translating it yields CASSESTDVTYNEQFF.